This T cell receptor beta chain was captured in a study of cytomegalovirus exposure and HLA in healthy donors. Study observations and caveats: In vitro experiments confirmed that three CMV-associated chains were specific for CMV antigens.

In the case of this clone: Its cognate antigen is unknown.

This CDR3 has 13 amino acids. The germline gives CDR1 SGHAT, CDR2 FQNNGV. V shed 6 bases and J shed 5 bases, with 14 bases lying between them. A roughly 120-subject validation cohort, separate from the approximately 700-subject first cohort, supplied the donors. Measured with immunoSEQ multiplex PCR; TCRdb has only the in-frame clones, and not every one. The sample has around 69,000 clones, roughly 95% seen once. The material sequenced was PBMCs. The gene calls are TRBV11-2 and TRBJ2-7; D might be TRBD1 (6 bases). The receptor was derived from a woman between 18 and 29 years old in good health and CMV-seropositive. The CDR3 DNA sequence: TGTGCCAGCAGGGGCGGCAGGGGCCACGAGCAGTACTTC. Amino acids: CASRGGRGHEQYF.